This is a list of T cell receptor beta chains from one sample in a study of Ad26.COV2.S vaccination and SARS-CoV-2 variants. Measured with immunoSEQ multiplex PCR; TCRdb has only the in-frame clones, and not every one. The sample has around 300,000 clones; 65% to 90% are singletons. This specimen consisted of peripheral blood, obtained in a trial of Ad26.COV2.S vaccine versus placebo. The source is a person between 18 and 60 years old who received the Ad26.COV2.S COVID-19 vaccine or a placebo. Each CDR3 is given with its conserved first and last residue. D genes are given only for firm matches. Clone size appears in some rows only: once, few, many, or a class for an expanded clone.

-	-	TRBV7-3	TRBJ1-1	TGTGCCAGCAGCGCTACCGGGGTCACTGAAGCTTTCTTT	CASSATGVTEAFF
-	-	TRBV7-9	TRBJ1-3	TGTGCCAGCAGCTTCGGCAGGGGAACGGCAAACACCATATATTTT	CASSFGRGTANTIYF
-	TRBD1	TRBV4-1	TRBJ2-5	TGCGCCAGCAGCCAAGGGGGACAGGGGATTGAGACCCAGTACTTC	CASSQGGQGIETQYF
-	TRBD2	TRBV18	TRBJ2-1	TGTGCCAGCTGGTTAGCGGGGACCCCTGTGGATGAGCAGTTCTTC	CASWLAGTPVDEQFF
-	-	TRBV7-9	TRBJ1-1	TGTGCCAGCAGCTTAAGGGGCGGCAGGGGGAACACTGAAGCTTTCTTT	CASSLRGGRGNTEAFF
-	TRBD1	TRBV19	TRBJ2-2	TGTGCCAGTAGTCCGCCTTGGACAGGGATGGACACCGGGGAGCTGTTTTTT	CASSPPWTGMDTGELFF
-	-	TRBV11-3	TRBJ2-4	TGTGCCAGCAGCTTAAACGGGGGCGGCATTCAGTACTTC	CASSLNGGGIQYF
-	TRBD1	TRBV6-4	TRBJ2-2	TGTGCCAGCAGCGGACAGGGGGTGAACGGGGAGCTGTTTTTT	CASSGQGVNGELFF
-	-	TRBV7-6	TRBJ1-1	TGTGCCAGCAGCTTGGCAGGTACTTTGAACACTGAAGCTTTCTTT	CASSLAGTLNTEAFF
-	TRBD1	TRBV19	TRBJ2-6	TGTGCCAGTAGTTCCTACCATTCGACAGGGCGGGGGGCCAACGTCCTGACTTTC	CASSSYHSTGRGANVLTF
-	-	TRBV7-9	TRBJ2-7	TGTGCCAGCAGCACAGCTTGGGGGTGGGGCGAGCAGTACTTC	CASSTAWGWGEQYF
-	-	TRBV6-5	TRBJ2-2	TGTGCCAGCAGGGGGCCGGGACAGAACACCGGGGAGCTGTTTTTT	CASRGPGQNTGELFF
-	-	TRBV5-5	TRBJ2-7	TGTGCCAGCAGCCGGGACGGGTACGAGCAGTACTTC	CASSRDGYEQYF
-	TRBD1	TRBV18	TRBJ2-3	TGTGCCAGCTCACCAACTACAGGGGTCGGGGATACGCAGTATTTT	CASSPTTGVGDTQYF
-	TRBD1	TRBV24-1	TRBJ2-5	TGTGCCACCAGTGATTTTCGGGACAGCCAAGAGACCCAGTACTTC	CATSDFRDSQETQYF
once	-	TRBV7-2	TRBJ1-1	TGTGCCAGCAGCTTAGTCGAGGGTGTTGGCACTGAAGCTTTCTTT	CASSLVEGVGTEAFF
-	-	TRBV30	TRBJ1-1	TGTGCCTGGAGAGAGCATCCGAACACTGAAGCTTTCTTT	CAWREHPNTEAFF
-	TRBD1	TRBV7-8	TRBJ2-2	TGTGCCAGCAGCCCGACAGGGGCCGGGGAGCTGTTTTTT	CASSPTGAGELFF
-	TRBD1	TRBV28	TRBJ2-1	TGTGCCAGCAGTTTAGAAAGACAGGGCGGGTTTCGAGATGAGCAGTTCTTC	CASSLERQGGFRDEQFF
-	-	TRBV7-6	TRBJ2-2	TGTGCCAGCAGCTTTTCGTCAGGGAACACCGGGGAGCTGTTTTTT	CASSFSSGNTGELFF
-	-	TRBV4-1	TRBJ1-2	TGCGCCAGCAGCCAAGATGGGGGAAGAGCGGACTATGGCTACACCTTC	CASSQDGGRADYGYTF
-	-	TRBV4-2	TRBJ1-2	TGTGCCAGCAGGGGGGAAGGCTATGGCTACACCTTC	CASRGEGYGYTF
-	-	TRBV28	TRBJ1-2	TGTGCCAGCAGTTTAACCACCGGCTATGGCTACACCTTC	CASSLTTGYGYTF
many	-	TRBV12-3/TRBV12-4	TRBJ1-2	TGTGCCAGCAGTCCTACAGCTTATGGCTACACCTTC	CASSPTAYGYTF
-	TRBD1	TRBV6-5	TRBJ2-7	TGTGCCACCAAACGTCGGCAGGGGGTTGACTACGAGCAGTACTTC	CATKRRQGVDYEQYF
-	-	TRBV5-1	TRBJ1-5	TGCGCCAGCAGCTTGGGTGGGGGCATGAATCAGCCCCAGCATTTT	CASSLGGGMNQPQHF
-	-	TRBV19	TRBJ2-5	TGTGCCAGTAGTCAGCGGGAGACCCAGTACTTC	CASSQRETQYF
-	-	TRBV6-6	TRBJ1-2	TGTGCCAGCCGTGGAAACTATGGCTACACCTTC	CASRGNYGYTF
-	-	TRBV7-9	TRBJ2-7	TGTGCCAGCAGCTTAGACAGGGAGCAGTACTTC	CASSLDREQYF
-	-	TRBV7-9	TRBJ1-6	TGTGCCAGCAGCCCTGGACCTGCGAGCTCCTATAATTCACCCCTCCACTTT	CASSPGPASSYNSPLHF
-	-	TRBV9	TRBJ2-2	TGTGCCAGCAGCGCAGGACTACAAAACACCGGGGAGCTGTTTTTT	CASSAGLQNTGELFF
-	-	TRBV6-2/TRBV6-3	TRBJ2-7	TGTGCCAGCAGCCACTCTAGGTTCCCCTACGAGCAGTACTTC	CASSHSRFPYEQYF
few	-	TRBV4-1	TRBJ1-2	TGCGCCAGCAGCCAAGGGAGGTATGGCTACACCTTC	CASSQGRYGYTF
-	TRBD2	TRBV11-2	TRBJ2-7	TGTGCCAGCAGCTTATCCCCCGCGGGAGGCCCCATCTTC	CASSLSPAGGPIF
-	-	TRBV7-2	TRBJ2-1	TGTGCCAGCAGCACCGGGGGATTATGGTACAATGAGCAGTTCTTC	CASSTGGLWYNEQFF
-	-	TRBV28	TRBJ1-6	TGTGCCAGCATTAGTCCCATCGGCCCAGGCGGCTCCTATAATTCACCCCTCCACTTT	CASISPIGPGGSYNSPLHF
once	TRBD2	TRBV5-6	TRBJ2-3	TGTGCCAGCAGCCCAGCGGGAGTACCAGATACGCAGTATTTT	CASSPAGVPDTQYF
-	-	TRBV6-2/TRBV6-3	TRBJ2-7	TGTGCCAGCAGTTACGGGGTGCGAAGGGACGAGCAGTACTTC	CASSYGVRRDEQYF
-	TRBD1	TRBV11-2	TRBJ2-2	TGTGCCAGCAGCTCGACAGGGGGCACCGGGGAGCTGTTTTTT	CASSSTGGTGELFF
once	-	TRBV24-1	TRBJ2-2	TGTGCCACCTTACAGGGGAACACCGGGGAGCTGTTTTTT	CATLQGNTGELFF
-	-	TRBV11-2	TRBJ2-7	TGTGCCAGCAGCTTAGTATCAGATTACGAGCAGTACTTC	CASSLVSDYEQYF
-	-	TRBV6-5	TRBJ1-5	TGTGCCAGCAGACGAAAGGTCAATAGCAATCAGCCCCAGCATTTT	CASRRKVNSNQPQHF
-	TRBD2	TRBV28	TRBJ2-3	TGTGCCAGCAGTTTAGCGGGAGTAGGTACAGATACGCAGTATTTT	CASSLAGVGTDTQYF